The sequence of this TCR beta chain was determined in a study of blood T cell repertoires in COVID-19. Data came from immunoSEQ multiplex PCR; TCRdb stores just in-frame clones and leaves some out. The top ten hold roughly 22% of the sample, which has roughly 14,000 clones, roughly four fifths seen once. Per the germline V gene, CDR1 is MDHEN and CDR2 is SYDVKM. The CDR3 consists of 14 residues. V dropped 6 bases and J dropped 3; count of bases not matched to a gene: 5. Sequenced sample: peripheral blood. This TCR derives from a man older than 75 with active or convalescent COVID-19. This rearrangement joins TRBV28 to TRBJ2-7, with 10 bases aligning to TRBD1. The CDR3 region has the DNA TGTGCCAGCAGGCCGGGACAGGGGTTCTACGAGCAGTACTTC. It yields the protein CASRPGQGFYEQYF.